This T cell receptor (beta chain) was observed in a study of T cell responses to AZD1222 COVID-19 vaccine. Study-level findings and limits: The donors showed a predominance of white British ancestry and of females, with possible underestimation of clonal diversity. At baseline, seropositivity was found in only 5 to 7 AZD1222 recipients. Spike-specific TCR depth and breadth grew after two AZD1222 doses. Repertoire sampling occurred only after the peak T cell response.

Clones were sequenced by immunoSEQ multiplex PCR, and TCRdb holds only the in-frame ones, with some missing. The sample lists 130,000 or so clones, 75% to 90% occurring once. CDR3 length: 11 residues. V was clipped by 5 bases and J by 9 bases, with 10 bases between them. Germline V gene lookup returns CDR1 SGHNT and CDR2 YENEEA. Concerning this clone itself: Its cognate antigen is unknown.

The chain carries TRBV11-3 and TRBJ1-1; D uncertain. The source was peripheral blood, collected on day 0 of MenACWY control vaccination. This TCR came from an adult in good health. The CDR3 coding sequence is TGTGCCAGCAGCCAGGACGGTCAAGCTTTCTTT. Amino acid sequence: CASSQDGQAFF.